One sample yielded the 10 T cell receptor beta chains listed below, sequenced in a study of chemoradiotherapy in HPV16-positive cancers. TCRdb's copy holds only in-frame clones and misses some; the assay was immunoSEQ multiplex PCR. The sample holds 30,000 to 40,000 clones; 92% are singletons and the top ten take 3.5% to 4%. Here the sequenced sample was blood, taken from a patient who underwent chemoradiotherapy. The receptors shown here come from a human donor with HPV-associated anogenital cancer.

This clone was recorded only once. The V gene is TRBV5-1, the J gene TRBJ1-3; 7 bases are a match to TRBD1. CDR3 length: 15 residues. Germline values: CDR1 SGHRS, CDR2 YFSETQ. The V gene end was trimmed by 5 bases and the J gene end by 2 bases; junction bases not matched to a gene: 7. The CDR3, as DNA: TGCGCCAGCAGTCTAGCGGGACAGACTGGAAACACCATATATTTT. Its translation is CASSLAGQTGNTIYF.

Worth noting for this clone: At one end the junction does not follow the germline gene, possibly because of a read error. This chain links TRBV5-1 with TRBJ2-6; D is perhaps TRBD1 (5 bases). This CDR3 spans 17 amino acids. The germline CDR1 and CDR2 sequences are SGHRS and YFSETQ. In DNA, the CDR3 is TGCGCCAGCAGCTTGGGACAGTCTTCCTCTCGGGCCAACGTCCTGACTTTC. Amino acids: CASSLGQSSSRANVLTF.

The V gene is TRBV23-1, the J gene TRBJ1-4, with 9 nucleotides matching TRBD1. TRBV23-1 is known as an ORF, though its function is uncertain. Trimming took 0 bases from V and 7 from J; bases not matched to a gene: 21. This CDR3 comprises 21 residues. CDR3 residues: CASSQSIVFWDRAGKVEKLFF. The CDR3 DNA reads TGCGCCAGCAGTCAATCGATTGTTTTCTGGGACAGGGCCGGGAAAGTTGAAAAACTGTTTTTT.

V is TRBV7-9 and J is TRBJ2-7; weak D call: TRBD1 (6 bases). The V end lost 3 bases, the J end lost 4 bases, and 7 bases lay between the germline ends. The CDR3 covers 12 residues. Per the germline V gene, CDR1 is SEHNR and CDR2 is FQNEAQ (reference sequence). The DNA of the CDR3 is TGTGCCAGCAGCTTCCAGGGGTACGAGCAGTACTTC. As protein: CASSFQGYEQYF.

V is TRBV7-2 and J is TRBJ2-7, with a possible D match to TRBD2 (7 bases). CDR1 is SGHTA and CDR2 is FQGNSA in the germline V gene. V lost 5 bases to trimming and J lost 3 bases, with 17 bases between them. This CDR3 spans 15 amino acids. CDR3 region: CASSPRGGGHYEQYF. The CDR3 region has the DNA TGTGCCAGCAGCCCGCGAGGGGGGGGCCACTACGAGCAGTACTTC. Based on the CDR3 plus reference TRBV7-2 and TRBJ2-7, the full variable domain is GAGVSQSPSNKVTEKGKDVELRCDPISGHTALYWYRQSLGQGLEFLIYFQGNSAPDKSGLPSDRFSAERTGGSVSTLTIQRTQQEDSAVYLCASSPRGGGHYEQYFGPGTRLTVT.

This clone showed up just a few times. This sequence joins TRBV5-4 and TRBJ2-5; tentative D call: TRBD1 (6 bases). CDR3 size: 13 residues. Looked up from germline, CDR1 is SGHNT and CDR2 is YYREEE (reference sequence). The ends were cut back, 1 base at V and 5 bases at J, with 9 bases in the middle. The CDR3 reads CASSLWTAETQYF. The CDR3, as DNA: TGTGCCAGCAGCTTGTGGACAGCCGAGACCCAGTACTTC.

The chain couples TRBV4-1 to TRBJ2-5, with TRBD2 matching over 7 bases. The J segment lost 1 base and the V segment lost 2 bases, leaving 4 bases of the junction unmatched. The V gene's germline CDR1 is MGHRA and CDR2 YSYEKL. The CDR3 consists of 15 residues. The DNA of the CDR3 is TGCGCCAGCAGCCAACTAGGACTAGTCCAAGAGACCCAGTACTTC. It yields the protein CASSQLGLVQETQYF.

The chain joins TRBV7-6 to TRBJ2-5, with 9 bases identical to TRBD2. Germline V gene sequence: CDR1 SGHVS, CDR2 FNYEAQ. The CDR3 is made up of 14 amino acids. V shed 2 bases, J shed 2 bases, and the junction held 0 bases outside the gene matches. The CDR3: CASSLSGGQETQYF. The DNA for the CDR3 is TGTGCCAGCAGCTTAAGCGGGGGGCAAGAGACCCAGTACTTC.

The chain has TRBV20-1 and TRBJ2-7; 7 bases agree with TRBD2. Germline V gene data show CDR1 as DFQATT and CDR2 as SNEGSKA (reference sequence). The CDR3 consists of 10 residues. The ends lost 7 bases at V and 4 bases at J; junction bases unmatched: 1. The CDR3 spells CSGGGYEQYF. In nucleotides, the CDR3 is TGCAGTGGGGGGGGGTACGAGCAGTACTTC.

This chain joins TRBV19 and TRBJ2-3; 8 bases agree with TRBD2. Germline V gene lookup returns CDR1 LNHDA and CDR2 SQIVND (reference sequence). CDR3 size: 15 residues. Germline trimming cut 2 bases from V and 3 bases from J; bases unmatched to any gene: 4. CDR3 in amino acids: CASSISGGRTDTQYF. CDR3 nucleotides: TGTGCCAGTAGTATAAGCGGGGGAAGGACAGATACGCAGTATTTT. Full variable domain (missing parts from reference TRBV19 and TRBJ2-3): DGGITQSPKYLFRKEGQNVTLSCEQNLNHDAMYWYRQDPGQGLRLIYYSQIVNDFQKGDIAEGYSVSREKKESFPLTVTSAQKNPTAFYLCASSISGGRTDTQYFGPGTRLTVL.